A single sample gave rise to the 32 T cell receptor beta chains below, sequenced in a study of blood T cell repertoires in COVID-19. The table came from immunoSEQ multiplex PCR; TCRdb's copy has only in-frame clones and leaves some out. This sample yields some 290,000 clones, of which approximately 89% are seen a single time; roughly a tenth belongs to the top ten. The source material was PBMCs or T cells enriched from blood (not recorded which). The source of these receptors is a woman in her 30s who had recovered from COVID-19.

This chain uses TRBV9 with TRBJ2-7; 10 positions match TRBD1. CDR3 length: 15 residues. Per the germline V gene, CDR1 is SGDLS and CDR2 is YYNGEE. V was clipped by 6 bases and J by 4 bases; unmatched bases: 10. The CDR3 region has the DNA TGTGCCAGCACCGCACCCGGGACAGGGGAATACGAGCAGTACTTC. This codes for CASTAPGTGEYEQYF.

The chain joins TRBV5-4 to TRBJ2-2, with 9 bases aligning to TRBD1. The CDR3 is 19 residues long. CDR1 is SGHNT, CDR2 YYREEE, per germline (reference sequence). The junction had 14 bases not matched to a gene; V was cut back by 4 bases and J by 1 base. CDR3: CASSRSGTGPVLNTGELFF. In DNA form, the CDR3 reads TGTGCCAGCAGCCGCTCTGGGACAGGGCCGGTTTTGAACACCGGGGAGCTGTTTTTT.

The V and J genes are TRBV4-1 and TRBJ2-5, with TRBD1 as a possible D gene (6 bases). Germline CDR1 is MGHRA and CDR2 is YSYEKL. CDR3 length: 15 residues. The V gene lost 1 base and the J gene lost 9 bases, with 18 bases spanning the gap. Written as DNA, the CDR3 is TGCGCCAGCAGCCAAGGGTTAGGACAGATCGAATCCCAGTACTTC. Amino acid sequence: CASSQGLGQIESQYF.

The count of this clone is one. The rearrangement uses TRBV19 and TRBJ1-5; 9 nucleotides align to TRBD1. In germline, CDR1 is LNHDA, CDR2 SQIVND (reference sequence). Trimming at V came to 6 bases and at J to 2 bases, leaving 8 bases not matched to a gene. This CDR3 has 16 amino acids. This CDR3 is CASRPTGGSRNQPQHF. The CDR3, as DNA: TGTGCCAGTAGACCAACAGGGGGCTCGCGCAATCAGCCCCAGCATTTT.

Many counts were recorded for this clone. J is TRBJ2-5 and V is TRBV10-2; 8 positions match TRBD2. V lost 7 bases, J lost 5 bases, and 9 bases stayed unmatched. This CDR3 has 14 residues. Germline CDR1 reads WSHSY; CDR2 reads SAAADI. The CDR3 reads CASKGSGEAETQYF. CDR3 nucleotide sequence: TGCGCCAGCAAGGGTAGCGGGGAGGCGGAGACCCAGTACTTC.

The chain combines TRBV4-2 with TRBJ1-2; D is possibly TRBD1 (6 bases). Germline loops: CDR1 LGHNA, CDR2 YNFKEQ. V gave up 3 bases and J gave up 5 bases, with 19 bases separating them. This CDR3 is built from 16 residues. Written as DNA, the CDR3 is TGTGCCAGCAGCCAGGACGAATCGGGCAGGGGATATGGCTACACCTTC. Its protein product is CASSQDESGRGYGYTF.

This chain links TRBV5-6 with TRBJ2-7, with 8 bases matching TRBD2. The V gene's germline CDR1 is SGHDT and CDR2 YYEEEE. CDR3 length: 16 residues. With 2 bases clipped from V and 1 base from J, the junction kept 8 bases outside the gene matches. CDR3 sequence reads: CASSFFSSGKSYEQYF. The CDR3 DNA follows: TGTGCCAGCAGCTTTTTTAGTAGCGGGAAGTCCTACGAGCAGTACTTC.

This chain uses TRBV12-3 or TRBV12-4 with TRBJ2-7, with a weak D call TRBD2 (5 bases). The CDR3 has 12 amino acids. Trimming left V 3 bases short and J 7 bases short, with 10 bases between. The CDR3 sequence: CASSLVSGEQYF. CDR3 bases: TGTGCCAGCAGTTTGGTTTCGGGGGAGCAGTACTTC.

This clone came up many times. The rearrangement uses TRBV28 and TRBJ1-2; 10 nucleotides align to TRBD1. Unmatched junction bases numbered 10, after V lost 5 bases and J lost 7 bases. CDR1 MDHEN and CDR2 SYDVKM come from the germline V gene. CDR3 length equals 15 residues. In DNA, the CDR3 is TGTGCCAGCAGTGACCGACAGGGGGCAAATATTGGCTACACCTTC. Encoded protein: CASSDRQGANIGYTF.

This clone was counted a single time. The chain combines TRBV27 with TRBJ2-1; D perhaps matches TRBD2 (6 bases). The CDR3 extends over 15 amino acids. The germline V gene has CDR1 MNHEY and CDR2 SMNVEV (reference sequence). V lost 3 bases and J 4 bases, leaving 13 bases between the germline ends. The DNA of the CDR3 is TGTGCCAGCAGTTTGTTTAGCGGAATATACAATGAGCAGTTCTTC. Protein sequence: CASSLFSGIYNEQFF.

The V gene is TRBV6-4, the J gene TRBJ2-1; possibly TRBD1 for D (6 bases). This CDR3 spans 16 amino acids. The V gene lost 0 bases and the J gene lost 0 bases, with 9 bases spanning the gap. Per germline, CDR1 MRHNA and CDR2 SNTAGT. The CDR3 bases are TGTGCCAGCAGTGACTCGACAGGCCGCTCCTACAATGAGCAGTTCTTC. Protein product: CASSDSTGRSYNEQFF.

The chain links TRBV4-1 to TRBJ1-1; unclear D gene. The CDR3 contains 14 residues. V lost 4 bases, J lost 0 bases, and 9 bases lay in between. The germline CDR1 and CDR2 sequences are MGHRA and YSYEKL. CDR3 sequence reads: CASSPETLNTEAFF. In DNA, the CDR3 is TGCGCCAGCAGCCCCGAGACACTGAACACTGAAGCTTTCTTT.

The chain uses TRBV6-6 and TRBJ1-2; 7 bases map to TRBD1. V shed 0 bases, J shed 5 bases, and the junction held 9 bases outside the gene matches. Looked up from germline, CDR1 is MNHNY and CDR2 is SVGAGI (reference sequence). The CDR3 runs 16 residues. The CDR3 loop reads CASSYSNPGGGYGYTF. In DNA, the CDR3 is TGTGCCAGCAGTTACTCGAATCCAGGGGGAGGATATGGCTACACCTTC.

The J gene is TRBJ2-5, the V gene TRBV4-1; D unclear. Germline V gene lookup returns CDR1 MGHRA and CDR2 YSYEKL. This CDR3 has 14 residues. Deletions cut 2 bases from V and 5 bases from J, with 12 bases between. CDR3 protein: CASSQTYGGETQYF. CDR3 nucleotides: TGCGCCAGCAGCCAAACATATGGTGGTGAGACCCAGTACTTC.

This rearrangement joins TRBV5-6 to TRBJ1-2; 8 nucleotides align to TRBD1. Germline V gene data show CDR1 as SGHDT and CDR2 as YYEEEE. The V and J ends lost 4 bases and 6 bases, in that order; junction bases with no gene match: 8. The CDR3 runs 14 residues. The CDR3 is CASSGWTGFHGYTF. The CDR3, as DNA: TGTGCCAGCAGCGGCTGGACAGGGTTTCATGGCTACACCTTC.

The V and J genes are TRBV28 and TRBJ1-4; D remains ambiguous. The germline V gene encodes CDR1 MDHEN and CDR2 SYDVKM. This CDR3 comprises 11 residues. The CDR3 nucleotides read TGTGTCGTTACAACTAATGAAAAACTGTTTTTT. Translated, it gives CVVTTNEKLFF.

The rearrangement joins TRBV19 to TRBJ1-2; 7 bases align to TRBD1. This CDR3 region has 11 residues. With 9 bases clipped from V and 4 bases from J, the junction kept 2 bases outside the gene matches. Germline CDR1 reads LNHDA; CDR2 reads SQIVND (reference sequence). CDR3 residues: CASGQAYGYTF. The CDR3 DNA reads TGTGCCAGCGGACAGGCCTATGGCTACACCTTC.

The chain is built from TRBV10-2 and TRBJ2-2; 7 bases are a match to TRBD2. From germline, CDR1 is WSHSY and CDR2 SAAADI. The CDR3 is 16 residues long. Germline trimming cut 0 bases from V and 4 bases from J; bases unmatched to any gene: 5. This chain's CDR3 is CASSESAGAGTGELFF. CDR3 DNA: TGCGCCAGCAGTGAGTCTGCGGGAGCGGGCACCGGGGAGCTGTTTTTT.

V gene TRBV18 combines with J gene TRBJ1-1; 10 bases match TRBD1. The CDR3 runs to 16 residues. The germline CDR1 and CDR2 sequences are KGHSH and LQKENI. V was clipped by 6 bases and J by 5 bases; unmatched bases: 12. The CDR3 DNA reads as TGTGCCAGCTCCAGTGACGGGGACAGGGGTAGGACTGAAGCTTTCTTT. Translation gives CASSSDGDRGRTEAFF. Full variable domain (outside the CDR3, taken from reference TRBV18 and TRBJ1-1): NAGVMQNPRHLVRRRGQEARLRCSPMKGHSHVYWYRQLPEEGLKFMVYLQKENIIDESGMPKERFSAEFPKEGPSILRIQQVVRGDSAAYFCASSSDGDRGRTEAFFGQGTRLTVV.

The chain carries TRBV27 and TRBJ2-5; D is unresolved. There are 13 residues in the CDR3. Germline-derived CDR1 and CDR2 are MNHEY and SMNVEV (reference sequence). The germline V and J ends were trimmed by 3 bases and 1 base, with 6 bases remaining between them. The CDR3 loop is CASSFRFQETQYF. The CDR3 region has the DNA TGTGCCAGCAGTTTTAGATTCCAAGAGACCCAGTACTTC.

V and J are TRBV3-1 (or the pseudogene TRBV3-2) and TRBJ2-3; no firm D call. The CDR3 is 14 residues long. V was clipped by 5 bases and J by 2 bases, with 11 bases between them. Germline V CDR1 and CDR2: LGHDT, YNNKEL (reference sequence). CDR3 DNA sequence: TGTGCCAGCAGCTCCCGTCTAATCACAGATACGCAGTATTTT. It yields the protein CASSSRLITDTQYF.

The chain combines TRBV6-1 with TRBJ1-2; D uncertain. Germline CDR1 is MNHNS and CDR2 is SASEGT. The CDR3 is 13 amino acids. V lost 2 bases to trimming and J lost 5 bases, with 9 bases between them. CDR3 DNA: TGTGCCAGCAGTGAAATCGGGGTGTATGGCTACACCTTC. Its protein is CASSEIGVYGYTF.

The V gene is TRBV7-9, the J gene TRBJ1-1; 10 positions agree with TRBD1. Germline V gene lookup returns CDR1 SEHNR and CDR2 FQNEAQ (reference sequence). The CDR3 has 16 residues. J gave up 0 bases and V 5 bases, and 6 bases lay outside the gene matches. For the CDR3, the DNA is TGTGCCAGCAGCCCCGGGACAGGGGCGGTGAACACTGAAGCTTTCTTT. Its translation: CASSPGTGAVNTEAFF.

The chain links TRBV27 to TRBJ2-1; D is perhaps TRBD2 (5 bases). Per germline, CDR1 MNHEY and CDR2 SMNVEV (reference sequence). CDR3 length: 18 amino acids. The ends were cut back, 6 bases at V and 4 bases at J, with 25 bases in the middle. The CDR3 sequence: CASSPQSRTRSTYNEQFF. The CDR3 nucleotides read TGTGCCAGCAGCCCCCAATCCAGAACTAGGTCGACTTACAATGAGCAGTTCTTC.

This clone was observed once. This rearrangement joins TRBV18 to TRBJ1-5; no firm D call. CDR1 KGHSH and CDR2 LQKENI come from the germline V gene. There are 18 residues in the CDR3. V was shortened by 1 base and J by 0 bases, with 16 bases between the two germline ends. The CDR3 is CASSPRPTTTYSNQPQHF. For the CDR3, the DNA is TGTGCCAGCTCACCACGTCCGACAACGACCTATAGCAATCAGCCCCAGCATTTT.

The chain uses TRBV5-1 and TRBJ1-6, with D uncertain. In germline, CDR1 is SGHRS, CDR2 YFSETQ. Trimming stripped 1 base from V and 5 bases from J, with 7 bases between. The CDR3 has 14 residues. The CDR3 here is CASSLSENNSPLHF. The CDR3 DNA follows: TGCGCCAGCAGCTTGTCGGAGAATAATTCACCCCTCCACTTT.

The CDR3 bases are TGTGCCAGCAGTACATCAAAAGGAAAGGGGGTTCGCAACACCATATATTTT. This encodes CASSTSKGKGVRNTIYF. The chain couples TRBV27 to TRBJ1-3; D may be TRBD1 (6 bases). CDR3 size: 17 residues. Germline loops: CDR1 MNHEY, CDR2 SMNVEV (reference sequence). Trimming took off 5 bases at V and 7 bases at J, with 24 bases between the two ends.

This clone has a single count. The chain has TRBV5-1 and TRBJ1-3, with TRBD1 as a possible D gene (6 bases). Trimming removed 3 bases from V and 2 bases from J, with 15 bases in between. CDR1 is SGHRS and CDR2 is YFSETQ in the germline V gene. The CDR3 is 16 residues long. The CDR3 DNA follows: TGCGCCAGCAGCTATAACCCCGGGACAACTGGAAACACCATATATTTT. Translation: CASSYNPGTTGNTIYF. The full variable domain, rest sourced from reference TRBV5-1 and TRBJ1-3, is KAGVTQTPRYLIKTRGQQVTLSCSPISGHRSVSWYQQTPGQGLQFLFEYFSETQRNKGNFPGRFSGRQFSNSRSEMNVSTLELGDSALYLCASSYNPGTTGNTIYFGEGSWLTVV.

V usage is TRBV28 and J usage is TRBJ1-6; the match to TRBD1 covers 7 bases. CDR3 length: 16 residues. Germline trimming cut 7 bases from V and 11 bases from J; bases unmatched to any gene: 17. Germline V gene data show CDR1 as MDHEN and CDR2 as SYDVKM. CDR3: CASTTPGDSPGAPLHF. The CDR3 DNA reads TGTGCCAGCACCACCCCGGGGGACAGCCCTGGGGCACCCCTCCACTTT. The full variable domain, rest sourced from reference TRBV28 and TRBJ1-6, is DVKVTQSSRYLVKRTGEKVFLECVQDMDHENMFWYRQDPGLGLRLIYFSYDVKMKEKGDIPEGYSVSREKKERFSLILESASTNQTSMYLCASTTPGDSPGAPLHFGNGTRLTVT.

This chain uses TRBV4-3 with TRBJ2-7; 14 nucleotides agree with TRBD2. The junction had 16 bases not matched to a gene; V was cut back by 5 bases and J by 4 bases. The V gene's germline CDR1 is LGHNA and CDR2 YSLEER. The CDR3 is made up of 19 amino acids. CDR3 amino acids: CASSTHPGLAGVSEYEQYF. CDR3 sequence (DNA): TGCGCCAGCAGCACACATCCGGGACTAGCGGGAGTATCAGAGTACGAGCAGTACTTC.

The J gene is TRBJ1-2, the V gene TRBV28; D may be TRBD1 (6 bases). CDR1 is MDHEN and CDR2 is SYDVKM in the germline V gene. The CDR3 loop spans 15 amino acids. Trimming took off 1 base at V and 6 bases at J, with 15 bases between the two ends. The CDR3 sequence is CASSLYRVELDGYTF. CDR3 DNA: TGTGCCAGCAGTTTATACAGGGTTGAATTGGATGGCTACACCTTC.

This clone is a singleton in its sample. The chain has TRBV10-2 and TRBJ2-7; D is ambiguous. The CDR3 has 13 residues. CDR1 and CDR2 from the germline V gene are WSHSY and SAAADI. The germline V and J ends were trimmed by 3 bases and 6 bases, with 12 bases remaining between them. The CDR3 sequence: CASSDSVHGEQYF. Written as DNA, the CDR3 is TGCGCCAGCAGTGACTCTGTTCACGGCGAGCAGTACTTC.